The 15 T cell receptor beta chains reported below all come from one sample, sequenced in a study of blood T cell repertoires in COVID-19. Here immunoSEQ multiplex PCR was the method, and the copy in TCRdb shows in-frame clones only, minus some. The sample shows about 220,000 clones, approximately 85% of them seen only once. Sequenced input: peripheral blood. These receptors originate from a woman in her 70s with COVID-19, enrolled during active disease.

The V gene is TRBV3-1 (or the pseudogene TRBV3-2), the J gene TRBJ1-4, with 7 bases aligning to TRBD1. The germline V gene has CDR1 LGHDT and CDR2 YNNKEL (reference sequence). With V trimmed by 3 bases and J by 3 bases, 1 base remained unmatched. This CDR3 is built from 14 residues. The CDR3 reads CASSHRGANEKLFF. As DNA, the CDR3 is TGTGCCAGCAGCCACAGGGGGGCTAATGAAAAACTGTTTTTT.

This clone showed up just once. The chain combines TRBV10-1 with TRBJ2-5, with TRBD1 as a possible D gene (6 bases). Germline lookup yields CDR1 WNHNN and CDR2 SYGVQD (reference sequence). The CDR3 totals 16 residues. The V gene lost 8 bases and the J gene lost 3 bases, with 22 bases spanning the gap. The CDR3 DNA is TGCGCCAGCCTTCCTGTGGCGACAGGAGCCGAAGAGACCCAGTACTTC. Amino acids: CASLPVATGAEETQYF.

The CDR3 sequence is CASSETRVSADTQYF. The DNA of the CDR3 is TGTGCCAGCAGTGAAACGAGGGTAAGCGCAGATACGCAGTATTTT. The chain is built from TRBV6-1 and TRBJ2-3; perhaps TRBD2 as D (5 bases). V was pared by 2 bases and J by 4 bases, with 13 bases between. The CDR3 has 15 residues. From germline, CDR1 is MNHNS and CDR2 SASEGT.

The J gene is TRBJ2-3, the V gene TRBV7-2, with a tentative D call TRBD1 (5 bases). The CDR3 loop spans 13 amino acids. Germline loops: CDR1 SGHTA, CDR2 FQGNSA. Trimming took off 5 bases at V and 2 bases at J, with 8 bases between the two ends. Here the CDR3 DNA reads TGTGCCAGCAGCCAACAGGTCACAGATACGCAGTATTTT. It specifies CASSQQVTDTQYF.

The chain recombines TRBV6-2 or TRBV6-3 with TRBJ2-5, with 11 bases aligning to TRBD2. Losses at the gene ends were 0 bases for V and 7 bases for J; bases not matched to a gene: 16. This CDR3 comprises 19 residues. Looked up from germline, CDR1 is MNHEY and CDR2 is SVGEGT. CDR3 residues: CASSYSTSGGPQNYGTQYF. Written as DNA, the CDR3 is TGTGCCAGCAGTTACTCTACTAGCGGGGGCCCTCAGAATTATGGGACCCAGTACTTC.

A note on this clone: A read error may produce the germline difference seen at one junction end. This chain joins TRBV19 and TRBJ2-3; 9 bases line up with TRBD2. The CDR3 is 14 residues long. CDR1 is LNHDA and CDR2 is SQIVND in the germline V gene (reference sequence). The CDR3 DNA reads as TGTGCCAGTAGTTTTAGCGGGAGCGGGGATACACAGTATTTT. As protein: CASSFSGSGDTQYF.

This sequence joins TRBV9 and TRBJ2-1; TRBD2 matches 7 bases. The junction had 1 base not matched to a gene; V was cut back by 4 bases and J by 6 bases. CDR3 length: 12 amino acids. Germline V gives CDR1 SGDLS, CDR2 YYNGEE. The CDR3 nucleotides are TGTGCCAGCAGCTCGGGGGGCAATGAGCAGTTCTTC. Protein: CASSSGGNEQFF. Full variable domain (outside the CDR3, taken from reference TRBV9 and TRBJ2-1): DSGVTQTPKHLITATGQRVTLRCSPRSGDLSVYWYQQSLDQGLQFLIQYYNGEERAKGNILERFSAQQFPDLHSELNLSSLELGDSALYFCASSSGGNEQFFGPGTRLTVL.

The genes are TRBV5-1 and TRBJ1-5; D not resolved. This CDR3 spans 15 amino acids. Trimming cost V 0 bases and J 1 base, with 8 bases left between them. CDR1 and CDR2 (germline): SGHRS, YFSETQ. The CDR3 DNA reads as TGCGCCAGCAGCTTGGAGGGAGGAAGCAATCAGCCCCAGCATTTT. Protein sequence: CASSLEGGSNQPQHF.

This clone appeared a single time. The V gene is TRBV6-5, the J gene TRBJ2-1; a weak D match, TRBD2 (5 bases). The CDR3 spans 12 residues. V lost 0 bases, J lost 15 bases, and 12 bases lay in between. Germline assignment: CDR1 MNHEY and CDR2 SVGAGI. The CDR3 DNA reads as TGTGCCAGCAGTTACTCGAGAGGGCCCCCGTTCTTC. Its translation: CASSYSRGPPFF.

The chain employs TRBV7-8 and TRBJ2-7; 9 bases map to TRBD1. J gave up 11 bases and V 4 bases, and 15 bases lay outside the gene matches. The CDR3 covers 15 residues. CDR1 SGHVS and CDR2 FQNEAQ come from the germline V gene. The DNA for the CDR3 is TGTGCCAGCAGCTCTACCGGGACAGGGCACGGTGAGGAGTACTTC. This gives the protein CASSSTGTGHGEEYF. The full variable domain, with the rest looked up from reference TRBV7-8 and TRBJ2-7, is GAGVSQSPRYKVAKRGQDVALRCDPISGHVSLFWYQQALGQGPEFLTYFQNEAQLDKSGLPSDRFFAERPEGSVSTLKIQRTQQEDSAVYLCASSSTGTGHGEEYFGPGTRLTVT.

The chain is built from TRBV29-1 and TRBJ2-7, with D perhaps TRBD2 (5 bases). Deletions cut 6 bases from V and 7 bases from J, with 16 bases between. This CDR3 comprises 12 residues. In germline, CDR1 is SQVTM, CDR2 ANQGSEA. The DNA of the CDR3 is TGCAGCGTAAGAACGGGGTCGGGGGAGCAGTACTTC. Protein: CSVRTGSGEQYF.

There are a few counts of this clone. The rearrangement links TRBV7-9 to TRBJ2-7, with 11 bases lining up with TRBD2. The CDR3 is 13 residues long. The junction had 2 bases not matched to a gene; V was cut back by 5 bases and J by 5 bases. CDR1 is SEHNR, CDR2 FQNEAQ, per germline (reference sequence). CDR3 coding DNA: TGTGCCAGCAGCACTAGCGGGGGCCACGAGCAGTACTTC. Translating gives CASSTSGGHEQYF.

The chain has TRBV4-2 and TRBJ1-1, with D possibly being TRBD1 (5 bases). V gave up 0 bases and J gave up 3 bases, with 17 bases separating them. There are 17 residues in the CDR3. Germline CDR1 reads LGHNA; CDR2 reads YNFKEQ. As DNA, the CDR3 is TGTGCCAGCAGCCAAGACCCCCGCTCAGGGTTCTACACTGAAGCTTTCTTT. It yields the protein CASSQDPRSGFYTEAFF.

This clone was seen only once. This chain connects TRBV6-5 to TRBJ1-4, with D possibly matching TRBD1 (5 bases). The CDR3 has 15 residues. Germline V gene data show CDR1 as MNHEY and CDR2 as SVGAGI. Trimming took 7 bases from V and 5 from J, leaving 17 bases between them. Here the CDR3 reads CASTSLLTANEKLFF. CDR3 bases: TGTGCCAGCACTTCCTTGCTGACAGCAAATGAAAAACTGTTTTTT.

This clone was seen just once. The rearrangement links TRBV19 to TRBJ1-5; 7 positions match TRBD1. The J segment lost 5 bases and the V segment lost 6 bases, leaving 10 bases of the junction unmatched. CDR1 and CDR2 (germline): LNHDA, SQIVND (reference sequence). The CDR3 has 15 amino acids. The CDR3 DNA reads TGTGCCAGTAGCATCCTAGGGCAGGGGGATCAGCCCCAGCATTTT. Its translation is CASSILGQGDQPQHF.